This T cell receptor (beta chain) was retrieved from a study of graft-versus-host responses after intestinal transplantation. About the study: Anti-thymocyte globulin induction preceded 2 to 4 years of tacrolimus and steroid maintenance in all recipients. Regarding the study as a whole: Recipient-marrow GvH clones were detected, some having first appeared in ileum or blood. Allografts of one patient group, those with graft-donor T cell macrochimerism, had high graft-versus-host to host-versus-graft clonal ratios.

Notes on this clone: The target antigen is unknown.

Some clones are missing from TCRdb's copy, which holds only in-frame ones; the method was immunoSEQ multiplex PCR. The data show 80,000 to 100,000 clones, roughly nine tenths seen once. The length of the CDR3 is 16 residues. CDR1 is SGHNT and CDR2 is YYREEE in the germline V gene (reference sequence). Trimming took off 3 bases at V and 2 bases at J, with 16 bases between the two ends. This sample comprised unstimulated CD4+ T cells sorted from spleen or lymph node cells, obtained before intestinal transplant. The V call is TRBV5-4, the J call TRBJ2-3; D may be TRBD2 (7 bases). The sequence was obtained from a human donor who received an intestinal transplant. The CDR3 DNA reads TGTGCCAGCAGCTACAGGGAGGGATCCCTCACAGATACGCAGTATTTT. Its translation is CASSYREGSLTDTQYF.